A selection of T cell receptor beta chains follows, all from one sample in a study of long-term antiretroviral therapy in people with HIV. TCRdb's copy holds only in-frame clones and misses some; the assay was immunoSEQ multiplex PCR. This table has over 25,000 clones, 95% to 98% appearing once. The starting material was unsorted PBMCs, obtained 7.6 years after starting antiretroviral therapy. These receptors were collected from a man aged 25 to 40 with HIV. Both conserved end residues are part of each CDR3. A D gene is named only where the DNA matches it firmly. Part of the rows lack a size; the others show once, few, many or a class for expanded clones.

d_gene	v_gene	j_gene	abundance	len	CDR3aa	CDR3nt
-	TRBV4-1	TRBJ1-1	-	15	CASSHTPGQNSEAFF	TGCGCCAGCAGCCACACCCCGGGACAAAACTCTGAAGCTTTCTTT
-	TRBV19	TRBJ1-3	-	15	CASSIERESGNTIYF	TGTGCCAGTAGTATCGAGAGGGAATCTGGAAACACCATATATTTT
-	TRBV4-2	TRBJ1-1	once	13	CASSARGRTEAFF	TGTGCCAGCAGCGCCAGGGGACGGACTGAAGCTTTCTTT
TRBD1	TRBV5-4	TRBJ1-1	-	14	CASSLRGTGSEAFF	TGTGCCAGCAGCTTGCGTGGGACAGGCTCTGAAGCTTTCTTT
-	TRBV19	TRBJ1-5	-	14	CATAQKNSNQPQHF	TGTGCCACCGCGCAGAAGAATAGCAATCAGCCCCAGCATTTT
TRBD1	TRBV5-1	TRBJ1-3	-	17	CASSYLTGQGPGNTIYF	TGCGCCAGCAGCTACCTCACTGGACAGGGACCTGGAAACACCATATATTTT
-	TRBV12-5	TRBJ1-1	once	14	CAPGGRRAWTEAFF	TGTGCTCCCGGCGGGAGGAGAGCGTGGACTGAAGCTTTCTTT
-	TRBV7-8	TRBJ2-7	-	15	CASSLRRDRLYEQYF	TGTGCCAGCAGCTTAAGGAGGGACAGACTCTACGAGCAGTACTTC
-	TRBV10-3	TRBJ2-1	-	12	CAIVTGNNEQFF	TGTGCCATCGTTACGGGGAACAATGAGCAGTTCTTC
-	TRBV4-2	TRBJ1-6	-	16	CASSLEGPRLDSPLHF	TGTGCCAGCAGCCTAGAGGGACCCCGGTTGGATTCACCCCTCCACTTT
TRBD2	TRBV7-3	TRBJ2-1	once	18	CASSSSRTGLAGAGEQFF	TGTGCCAGCAGCTCCAGCCGGACCGGACTAGCGGGCGCCGGTGAGCAGTTCTTC
TRBD2	TRBV27	TRBJ2-7	-	17	CASKVSGSEFLSYEQYF	TGTGCCAGCAAGGTTAGCGGGAGCGAATTTCTCTCCTACGAGCAGTACTTC
TRBD2	TRBV4-3	TRBJ2-3	-	15	CASSQGGTSSTTQYF	TGCGCCAGCAGCCAAGGAGGGACTAGCTCGACTACGCAGTATTTT
-	TRBV6-6	TRBJ2-7	-	14	CASRRHTGLYEQYF	TGTGCCAGCAGGCGACACACTGGGTTGTACGAGCAGTACTTC
-	TRBV5-1	TRBJ2-1	-	12	CASSPIANEQFF	TGCGCCAGCAGCCCGATCGCCAATGAGCAGTTCTTC
-	TRBV11-2	TRBJ2-3	once	12	CASSSTTDTQYF	TGTGCCAGCAGTTCGACCACAGATACGCAGTATTTT
-	TRBV4-3	TRBJ2-6	-	14	CASSLSSGANVLTF	TGCGCCAGCAGCCTAAGCTCTGGGGCCAACGTCCTGACTTTC
-	TRBV5-5	TRBJ2-7	-	15	CASTPLQSDSYEQYF	TGTGCCAGCACCCCCCTACAGTCCGACTCCTACGAGCAGTACTTC
TRBD2	TRBV2	TRBJ2-7	once	20	CASSEFWVGTSGGSVYEQYF	TGTGCCAGCAGTGAGTTTTGGGTTGGGACTAGCGGGGGCTCGGTCTACGAGCAGTACTTC
TRBD1	TRBV7-2	TRBJ2-1	-	15	CASSLGTGTYNEQFF	TGTGCCAGCAGCCTCGGGACAGGGACCTACAATGAGCAGTTCTTC
-	TRBV6-1	TRBJ2-1	-	13	CASSMLGGNEQFF	TGTGCCAGCAGCATGTTAGGGGGCAATGAGCAGTTCTTC
-	TRBV9	TRBJ2-4	-	16	CASGLYRSGVENIQYF	TGTGCCAGCGGGCTATACCGGTCGGGGGTGGAAAACATTCAGTACTTC
TRBD1	TRBV7-2	TRBJ2-7	-	15	CASSFEAGGYYEQYF	TGTGCCAGCAGCTTCGAAGCAGGGGGCTACTACGAGCAGTACTTC
-	TRBV9	TRBJ1-1	-	15	CASSPSRRAGRGAFF	TGTGCCAGCAGCCCCTCGCGGCGGGCAGGCCGGGGGGCTTTCTTT
-	TRBV19	TRBJ2-3	few	13	CATNSGRTDTQYF	TGTGCCACCAACTCAGGGCGCACAGATACGCAGTATTTT
TRBD1	TRBV15	TRBJ2-7	-	15	CATSRGTGDSYEQYF	TGTGCCACCAGCAGGGGGACAGGGGATTCCTACGAGCAGTACTTC
TRBD1	TRBV7-3	TRBJ1-2	few	13	CASSAGTGDGYTF	TGTGCCAGCAGCGCGGGGACAGGGGACGGCTACACCTTC
-	TRBV19	TRBJ1-3	-	14	CASSMDLSGNTIYF	TGTGCCAGTAGTATGGACCTCTCTGGAAACACCATATATTTT
-	TRBV9	TRBJ1-1	-	15	CASRKTGYGNTEAFF	TGTGCCAGCAGAAAAACAGGGTACGGGAACACTGAAGCTTTCTTT
-	TRBV9	TRBJ2-2	-	15	CASSVGGLVTGELFF	TGTGCCAGCAGCGTCGGGGGCCTGGTCACCGGGGAGCTGTTTTTT
-	TRBV7-8	TRBJ1-2	-	15	CASSLQQGNYYGYTF	TGTGCCAGCAGCTTACAACAAGGGAACTACTATGGCTACACCTTC
-	TRBV9	TRBJ1-1	-	14	CASSVIGAGTEAFF	TGTGCCAGCAGCGTAATCGGGGCCGGCACTGAAGCTTTCTTT
-	TRBV29-1	TRBJ2-1	once	12	CSVEGDANEQFF	TGCAGCGTTGAAGGAGATGCCAATGAGCAGTTCTTC
-	TRBV7-7	TRBJ2-1	-	14	CASSAGPSYNEQFF	TGTGCTAGCAGTGCAGGGCCATCCTACAATGAGCAGTTCTTC
TRBD2	TRBV2	TRBJ2-5	-	21	CASTSFTPPSGGAWVQETQYF	TGTGCCAGCACTTCATTTACCCCCCCTAGCGGGGGGGCTTGGGTCCAGGAGACCCAGTACTTC
TRBD1	TRBV4-2	TRBJ1-5	-	14	CASSRQGDNQPQHF	TGTGCCAGCAGCCGACAGGGGGACAATCAGCCCCAGCATTTT
-	TRBV6-1	TRBJ1-3	-	13	CASSALSRNTIYF	TGTGCCAGCAGTGCTCTAAGCCGAAACACCATATATTTT
-	TRBV7-2	TRBJ2-5	-	15	CASSLLGGRRETQYF	TGTGCCAGCAGCTTACTGGGGGGTCGCCGGGAGACCCAGTACTTC
-	TRBV11-2	TRBJ1-2	-	11	CASSSDGGYTF	TGTGCCAGCAGCTCGGACGGTGGCTACACCTTC
-	TRBV4-3	TRBJ1-2	-	14	CASSQDVGWYGYTF	TGCGCCAGCAGCCAAGATGTGGGGTGGTATGGCTACACCTTC
-	TRBV4-2	TRBJ1-4	once	20	CASSQDRATSWGGTNEKLFF	TGTGCCAGCAGCCAAGATCGGGCCACAAGCTGGGGAGGAACTAATGAAAAACTGTTTTTT
TRBD2	TRBV10-3	TRBJ2-5	few	16	CAISESRAGDGETQYF	TGTGCCATCAGTGAGTCGAGAGCGGGAGATGGGGAGACCCAGTACTTC
TRBD1	TRBV29-1	TRBJ1-1	-	15	CSAVGTGLMNTEAFF	TGCAGCGCCGTCGGGACAGGGCTTATGAACACTGAAGCTTTCTTT
TRBD1	TRBV29-1	TRBJ1-5	-	15	CSALLGTEAGQPQHF	TGCAGCGCTCTCCTCGGGACAGAAGCTGGGCAGCCCCAGCATTTT
TRBD1	TRBV10-3	TRBJ1-1	-	13	CAILQGGYTEAFF	TGTGCCATCTTGCAGGGGGGATATACTGAAGCTTTCTTT
-	TRBV6-1	TRBJ1-4	-	13	CASGIGGSEKLFF	TGTGCCAGCGGAATTGGAGGGAGTGAAAAACTGTTTTTT
-	TRBV7-2	TRBJ2-1	-	15	CASSSRQAGYNEQFF	TGTGCCAGCAGCTCCCGACAGGCAGGCTACAATGAGCAGTTCTTC